One and the same sample provided the 18 T cell receptor beta chains below, sequenced in a study of T cell responses to AZD1222 COVID-19 vaccine. TCRdb's table, derived via immunoSEQ multiplex PCR, lists solely in-frame clones and lacks some. The sample holds about 120,000 clones, about 91% seen once. The specimen comprised peripheral blood, sampled on day 0 of AZD1222 vaccination. These receptors originate from an adult in good health.

This sequence joins TRBV4-3 and TRBJ2-7; D is undetermined. The CDR3 is made up of 13 amino acids. The V gene lost 0 bases and the J gene lost 2 bases, with 5 bases spanning the gap. Germline-derived CDR1 and CDR2 are LGHNA and YSLEER. The CDR3 region has the DNA TGCGCCAGCAGCCAAGAAAGGGCCTACGAGCAGTACTTC. Encoded protein: CASSQERAYEQYF.

The chain couples TRBV5-5 to TRBJ1-5; 8 bases are a match to TRBD1. With V trimmed by 4 bases and J by 0 bases, 6 bases remained unmatched. Germline V gives CDR1 SGHKS, CDR2 YYEKEE (reference sequence). The CDR3 consists of 16 residues. The CDR3 reads CASSPGQGDSNQPQHF. The CDR3 DNA reads TGTGCCAGCAGCCCCGGACAGGGTGATAGCAATCAGCCCCAGCATTTT.

There are a few counts of this clone. The junction departs from the called germline gene at one end, perhaps through a read error. The chain links TRBV12-3 or TRBV12-4 to TRBJ1-2; no definite D call. The CDR3 has 11 residues. This CDR3 is CASSLAREAGF. CDR3 in DNA: TGTGCCAGCAGTTTAGCTAGGGAGGCGGGCTTC.

This rearrangement joins TRBV4-1 to TRBJ1-3, with a tentative D call TRBD1 (6 bases). The ends were cut back, 1 base at V and 4 bases at J, with 8 bases in the middle. The CDR3 is made up of 14 amino acids. Germline CDR1 reads MGHRA; CDR2 reads YSYEKL. Written as DNA, the CDR3 is TGCGCCAGCAGCCAAGTACAGGGAGGAAACACCATATATTTT. Its protein is CASSQVQGGNTIYF.

This clone was seen a few times. V usage is TRBV7-2 and J usage is TRBJ2-7, with 9 positions matching TRBD1. Germline trimming cut 2 bases from V and 6 bases from J; bases unmatched to any gene: 8. Germline assignment: CDR1 SGHTA and CDR2 FQGNSA. The CDR3 runs 15 residues. CDR3 DNA sequence: TGTGCCAGCAGCTTAAAGGGGACAGGGTTGGGCGAGCAGTACTTC. It specifies CASSLKGTGLGEQYF.

The chain carries TRBV7-9 and TRBJ1-1, with D uncertain. V lost 1 base, J lost 4 bases, and 10 bases lay in between. CDR1 is SEHNR and CDR2 is FQNEAQ in the germline V gene (reference sequence). The CDR3 is 14 residues long. The DNA for the CDR3 is TGTGCCAGCAGCTTAGGAGGGTATGGCACTGAAGCTTTCTTT. It encodes CASSLGGYGTEAFF.

The rearrangement uses TRBV25-1 and TRBJ1-1; D unresolved. The CDR3 is 13 amino acids. The V gene's germline CDR1 is MGHDK and CDR2 SYGVNS. The germline V and J ends were trimmed by 4 bases and 5 bases, with 11 bases remaining between them. CDR3 amino acids: CASSVGWWTEAFF. Written as DNA, the CDR3 is TGTGCCAGCAGTGTTGGGTGGTGGACTGAAGCTTTCTTT.

This CDR3 reads CASSPLAGMNTGELFF. The CDR3 bases are TGTGCCAGCAGCCCCCTAGCGGGGATGAACACCGGGGAGCTGTTTTTT. V is TRBV7-8 and J is TRBJ2-2; 9 bases align to TRBD2. V lost 5 bases to trimming and J lost 1 base; unmatched junction nucleotides: 5. Looked up from germline, CDR1 is SGHVS and CDR2 is FQNEAQ. The CDR3 spans 16 residues.

This clone occurred once. The chain links TRBV6-2 or TRBV6-3 to TRBJ2-1; D remains unclear. The V and J ends lost 2 bases and 1 base respectively, with 9 bases between them. CDR3 length: 15 amino acids. Germline-derived CDR1 and CDR2 are MNHEY and SVGEGT. This CDR3 is CASSYGEESYNEQFF. The CDR3 bases are TGTGCCAGCAGTTACGGAGAGGAGTCCTACAATGAGCAGTTCTTC.

The chain is built from TRBV7-3 and TRBJ1-5; D might be TRBD1 (6 bases). V was shortened by 1 base and J by 4 bases, with 20 bases between the two germline ends. The CDR3 spans 18 residues. CDR1 is SGHTA and CDR2 is FQGTGA in the germline V gene. CDR3 in amino acids: CASSLNPHPPGENQPQHF. The CDR3 nucleotides are TGTGCCAGCAGCTTAAATCCTCACCCCCCAGGGGAAAATCAGCCCCAGCATTTT.

This chain links TRBV6-6 with TRBJ2-2; D may be TRBD2 (6 bases). Germline V gene sequence: CDR1 MNHNY, CDR2 SVGAGI (reference sequence). Trimming cost V 7 bases and J 3 bases, with 9 bases left between them. This CDR3 spans 13 amino acids. This chain's CDR3 is CASKGGDTGELFF. DNA of the CDR3: TGTGCCAGCAAGGGCGGGGACACCGGGGAGCTGTTTTTT.

This clone was recorded at least ten times. This chain connects TRBV4-2 to TRBJ2-2; D possibly corresponds to TRBD1 (7 bases). The CDR3 is 16 residues long. Trimming took off 0 bases at V and 5 bases at J, with 13 bases between the two ends. CDR1 is LGHNA and CDR2 is YNFKEQ in the germline V gene. The CDR3 nucleotides are TGTGCCAGCAGCCAAGAGGAGGGGGCGGGTACCGGGGAGCTGTTTTTT. Its translation: CASSQEEGAGTGELFF.

V gene TRBV7-2 combines with J gene TRBJ1-5, with 8 bases fitting TRBD1. The CDR3 is 15 amino acids. Germline V gene lookup returns CDR1 SGHTA and CDR2 FQGNSA. V was clipped by 5 bases and J by 2 bases; unmatched bases: 5. The CDR3 bases are TGTGCCAGCAGCCCTCAGGGGGCTCGCAATCAGCCCCAGCATTTT. This translates into CASSPQGARNQPQHF.

The V gene is TRBV10-3, the J gene TRBJ2-3, with TRBD2 matching over 13 bases. Germline V CDR1 and CDR2: ENHRY, SYGVKD. V gave up 5 bases and J gave up 3 bases; unmatched junction bases: 5. The length of the CDR3 is 16 residues. The CDR3 nucleotides are TGTGCCATCAGTAACGGACTAGCGGGAGAGACAGATACGCAGTATTTT. Protein product: CAISNGLAGETDTQYF.

The chain uses TRBV7-6 and TRBJ1-3; D unresolved. Trimming cost V 3 bases and J 2 bases, with 2 bases left between them. Germline V lookup: CDR1 SGHVS, CDR2 FNYEAQ. The CDR3 totals 12 residues. The CDR3 protein is CASSFAGNTIYF. The CDR3 bases are TGTGCCAGCAGCTTTGCTGGAAACACCATATATTTT.

This clone was observed a few times. The V gene is TRBV11-2, the J gene TRBJ1-2; 7 nucleotides agree with TRBD1. The trim removed 10 bases at V and 5 bases at J, leaving 13 bases unmatched. CDR3 length: 14 residues. Germline V CDR1 and CDR2: SGHAT, FQNNGV. CDR3 protein: CATLMGGGEYGYTF. In nucleotides, the CDR3 is TGTGCCACCCTAATGGGAGGGGGCGAGTATGGCTACACCTTC.

The J gene is TRBJ2-3, the V gene TRBV9, with 7 bases aligning to TRBD2. Germline V gene data show CDR1 as SGDLS and CDR2 as YYNGEE. The CDR3 has 16 residues. The V gene end was trimmed by 3 bases and the J gene end by 1 base; junction bases not matched to a gene: 8. CDR3 bases: TGTGCCAGCAGCGCCGCTGGGGGGGACGGCACAGATACGCAGTATTTT. Amino acid sequence: CASSAAGGDGTDTQYF.

This chain links TRBV30 with TRBJ1-1, with a weak D call TRBD1 (6 bases). In germline, CDR1 is GTSNPN, CDR2 SVGIG (reference sequence). This CDR3 has 14 amino acids. V lost 2 bases and J lost 5, with 15 bases in between. In nucleotides, the CDR3 is TGTGCCTGGAGTCCGGGGGCAGGGCGAACTGAAGCTTTCTTT. Translating it yields CAWSPGAGRTEAFF.